The text below deals with one T cell receptor (beta chain). With 60 Vbeta and 13 Jbeta primers, the PCR was carried out. In the original processing: An analysis performed later counted 60 million to 90 million unique TCR beta chains (roughly 10 million of them shared). Sequencing was performed with immunoSEQ multiplex PCR; in TCRdb, only in-frame clones are kept and a portion is missing. Clone size and V and J calls were adopted from that table, with D and trimming inferred from the DNA. Among 150,000 to 200,000 clones, 80% to 85% were seen once, and the ten largest hold about 4%. The data were taken from a study of cytomegalovirus exposure and HLA in healthy donors. The receptor was isolated from a man aged 50-59 years in good health and CMV-seropositive. The sequencing sample was made of PBMCs.

DNA for the CDR3: TGTGCCAACTCGGGTACAGGGGGCGGAGGCTACACCTTC. It translates to CANSGTGGGGYTF. This chain connects TRBV10-3 to TRBJ1-2; 9 bases are a match to TRBD1. CDR3 length equals 13 residues. Per germline, CDR1 ENHRY and CDR2 SYGVKD. J gave up 8 bases and V 10 bases, and 11 bases lay outside the gene matches.